Following are 20 T cell receptor beta chains from one sample sequenced in a study of CDR3 diversity in severe acne. TCRdb analysed the PCR reads with MiXCR anew, one entry per CDR3 protein. This table has about 76,000 distinct CDR3 sequences, 51% appearing once. Sequenced input: blood. The source of these receptors is a male donor in good health, without acne.

The V call is TRBV28, the J call TRBJ1-2, with D unclear. Germline values: CDR1 MDHEN, CDR2 SYDVKM. The CDR3 loop spans 14 amino acids. The V end lost 8 bases, the J end lost 8 bases, and 21 bases lay between the germline ends. CDR3 bases: TGTGCCAGCCCCCAGAGCGGGGATCGGGCCGGCTACACCTTC. It translates to CASPQSGDRAGYTF.

The chain uses TRBV7-9 and TRBJ2-3; D uncertain. Germline lookup yields CDR1 SEHNR and CDR2 FQNEAQ (reference sequence). The CDR3 consists of 15 residues. The ends were cut back, 1 base at V and 5 bases at J, with 13 bases in the middle. CDR3 DNA: TGTGCCAGCAGCTTAGTGATTTCTCTGGGAGATACGCAGTATTTT. As protein: CASSLVISLGDTQYF.

This clonotype was picked up many times. V usage is TRBV7-2 and J usage is TRBJ1-3; tentative D call: TRBD1 (5 bases). The CDR3 has 17 residues. The V end lost 4 bases, the J end lost 0 bases, and 16 bases lay between the germline ends. Germline V gene lookup returns CDR1 SGHTA and CDR2 FQGNSA. The CDR3 bases are TGTGCCAGCAGCTCTAAGGAACAGGCTAACTCTGGAAACACCATATATTTT. As protein: CASSSKEQANSGNTIYF.

This clonotype was seen repeatedly, ten times or more. The chain has TRBV25-1 and TRBJ1-6; D unclear. The germline V and J ends were trimmed by 0 bases and 7 bases, with 10 bases remaining between them. The germline V gene has CDR1 MGHDK and CDR2 SYGVNS. The CDR3 length is 15 residues. DNA for the CDR3: TGTGCCAGCAGTGAATATATCCTGAAAAATTCACCCCTCCACTTT. It translates to CASSEYILKNSPLHF.

The chain is built from TRBV5-1 and TRBJ1-1; tentatively, D is TRBD1 (5 bases). Germline CDR1 reads SGHRS; CDR2 reads YFSETQ. There are 14 residues in the CDR3. V lost 0 bases to trimming and J lost 1 base, with 7 bases between them. Here the CDR3 DNA reads TGCGCCAGCAGCTTGGCCAGGGCGAACACTGAAGCTTTCTTT. Its translation is CASSLARANTEAFF.

In this sample, this clonotype turned up many times. The V call is TRBV19, the J call TRBJ2-3; D unclear. V dropped 8 bases and J dropped 6 bases, with 18 bases sitting between them. This CDR3 spans 14 amino acids. From germline, CDR1 is LNHDA and CDR2 SQIVND (reference sequence). The CDR3 coding sequence is TGTGCCAGTTCTGAGAGCCAACCCCGCGATACGCAGTATTTT. Amino acids: CASSESQPRDTQYF. Filled out from reference TRBV19 and TRBJ2-3, the complete variable domain reads DGGITQSPKYLFRKEGQNVTLSCEQNLNHDAMYWYRQDPGQGLRLIYYSQIVNDFQKGDIAEGYSVSREKKESFPLTVTSAQKNPTAFYLCASSESQPRDTQYFGPGTRLTVL.

This chain links TRBV2 with TRBJ2-2; D is possibly TRBD1 (6 bases). V lost 6 bases to trimming and J lost 0 bases, with 8 bases between them. Germline values: CDR1 SNHLY, CDR2 FYNNEI. There are 14 residues in the CDR3. The CDR3 protein is CASRTGSNTGELFF. CDR3 DNA: TGTGCCAGCAGGACAGGATCGAACACCGGGGAGCTGTTTTTT. The whole variable domain, remainder taken from reference TRBV2 and TRBJ2-2, is EPEVTQTPSHQVTQMGQEVILRCVPISNHLYFYWYRQILGQKVEFLVSFYNNEISEKSEIFDDQFSVERPDGSNFTLKIRSTKLEDSAMYFCASRTGSNTGELFFGEGSRLTVL.

This chain connects TRBV12-5 to TRBJ2-7; D uncertain. With 0 bases removed from V and 6 bases from J, the gap between germline ends came to 15 bases. Germline loops: CDR1 LGHNT, CDR2 FRNRAP. This CDR3 contains 15 residues. CDR3 region: CASGLVPLASGEQYF. The CDR3 coding sequence is TGTGCTAGTGGTTTGGTACCATTAGCTAGTGGCGAGCAGTACTTC.

The chain has TRBV4-1 and TRBJ2-7; maybe TRBD2 (5 bases). Germline values: CDR1 MGHRA, CDR2 YSYEKL. The CDR3 consists of 16 residues. V was pared by 2 bases and J by 2 bases, with 16 bases between. The CDR3 DNA is TGCGCCAGCAGCCAAAATCGTGGGAGACCAACCTACGAGCAGTACTTC. Translated, it gives CASSQNRGRPTYEQYF.

The chain recombines TRBV20-1 with TRBJ2-2, with a possible D match to TRBD1 (5 bases). Germline loops: CDR1 DFQATT, CDR2 SNEGSKA (reference sequence). V lost 1 base to trimming and J lost 3 bases, with 18 bases between them. The length of the CDR3 is 17 residues. CDR3 region: CSARGRQGLADTGELFF. Written as DNA, the CDR3 is TGCAGTGCTAGAGGAAGGCAGGGCCTCGCGGACACCGGGGAGCTGTTTTTT.

The V and J genes are TRBV24-1 and TRBJ1-2; 7 bases are shared with TRBD1. Per germline, CDR1 KGHDR and CDR2 SFDVKD. The CDR3 consists of 15 residues. V lost 11 bases, J lost 4 bases, and 15 bases stayed unmatched. CDR3 protein: CASRGEGMMAYGYTF. DNA for the CDR3: TGTGCCAGCAGGGGGGAGGGCATGATGGCCTATGGCTACACCTTC.

This clonotype occurred a few times. The chain carries TRBV20-1 and TRBJ1-1, with a weak D call TRBD1 (6 bases). The CDR3 runs 15 residues. CDR1 and CDR2 from the germline V gene are DFQATT and SNEGSKA (reference sequence). Trimming pared 7 bases from V and 1 base from J, leaving 19 bases between. The CDR3 coding sequence is TGCAGTGTTAAGGGGGGTAAGGGACAGAACACTGAAGCTTTCTTT. The encoded protein is CSVKGGKGQNTEAFF.

For this clonotype: A read error is likely, as this CDR3 ends without the conserved phenylalanine or tryptophan. It is unclear where the CDR3 begins or ends on the DNA, so no DNA is shown, and the CDR3 is as TCRdb lists it. The chain employs TRBV25-1 and TRBJ2-1; TRBD2 was called by the table and not checked on the DNA. The CDR3 adds up to 18 amino acids, both ends counted. From germline, CDR1 is MGHDK and CDR2 SYGVNS. The CDR3 protein is CASTNPGLAGKRPTMSSC.

The chain combines TRBV5-1 with TRBJ2-7, with 10 bases identical to TRBD2. Germline V CDR1 and CDR2: SGHRS, YFSETQ. This CDR3 has 15 residues. Trimming at V came to 4 bases and at J to 6 bases, leaving 10 bases not matched to a gene. CDR3 protein: CASSPGTSERAEQYF. The CDR3 DNA reads as TGCGCCAGCAGCCCAGGGACTAGCGAACGTGCCGAGCAGTACTTC.

The table lists this clonotype with a few counts. The V call is TRBV11-3, the J call TRBJ2-5, with TRBD1 identical over 8 bases. The CDR3 loop spans 14 amino acids. The trim removed 5 bases at V and 7 bases at J, leaving 9 bases unmatched. Germline V gene lookup returns CDR1 SGHNT and CDR2 YENEEA. The CDR3 region is CASSQGSGGTTQYF. For the CDR3, the DNA is TGTGCCAGCAGCCAAGGTTCAGGGGGCACGACCCAGTACTTC.

This clonotype showed up many times. The chain joins TRBV6-5 to TRBJ1-2; D is uncertain. V lost 6 bases to trimming and J lost 2 bases, with 13 bases between them. Per the germline V gene, CDR1 is MNHEY and CDR2 is SVGAGI. CDR3 size: 14 residues. The DNA for the CDR3 is TGTGCCAGCAGCTACACTGGGCGGAACTATGGCTACACCTTC. This gives the protein CASSYTGRNYGYTF.

V usage is TRBV24-1 and J usage is TRBJ2-5, with TRBD2 as a possible D gene (7 bases). Germline values: CDR1 KGHDR, CDR2 SFDVKD. This CDR3 region has 16 residues. The germline V and J ends were trimmed by 1 base and 4 bases, with 15 bases remaining between them. As DNA, the CDR3 is TGTGCCACCAGTGATTTCGCGGGGGCCAGGCCAGAGACCCAGTACTTC. As protein: CATSDFAGARPETQYF.

Concerning this clonotype itself: The junction differs from germline at one of its ends, possibly a read error. V and J are TRBV5-1 and TRBJ1-1, with D perhaps TRBD1 (5 bases). CDR1 SGHRS and CDR2 YFSETQ come from the germline V gene. The CDR3 covers 14 residues. The CDR3 protein is CASSLDRLDTGAFF. Here the CDR3 DNA reads TGCGCCAGCAGCTTGGACAGGCTGGACACTGGAGCTTTCTTT.

The chain combines TRBV20-1 with TRBJ2-1; D might be TRBD1 or TRBD2, each matching 6 bases. Trimming pared 6 bases from V and 7 bases from J, leaving 16 bases between. The V gene's germline CDR1 is DFQATT and CDR2 SNEGSKA (reference sequence). This CDR3 region has 13 residues. This CDR3 is CSATLGGENEQFF. The CDR3 nucleotides are TGCAGTGCCACCCTCGGGGGCGAAAATGAGCAGTTCTTC.

Judged by abundance, this clonotype is medium-sized. The gene calls are TRBV7-2 and TRBJ2-1; D gene uncertain. V dropped 0 bases and J dropped 4 bases, with 7 bases sitting between them. Germline assignment: CDR1 SGHTA and CDR2 FQGNSA. The CDR3 consists of 14 residues. CDR3 bases: TGTGCCAGCAGCTTAGCGGACCTTTACAATGAGCAGTTCTTC. Its protein is CASSLADLYNEQFF.